This T cell receptor (beta chain) was sequenced during a study of blood T cell repertoires in COVID-19. Across the study: COVID-19 samples from acute and convalescent phases originated in the United States, Italy and Spain. PBMCs, B-cell-depleted T cells, or T cells were the source of the cDNA or gDNA that made up the material.

How the authors handled the data: Amplification with reference gene primers provided the estimates of nucleated cell counts. TCRdb's copy holds only in-frame clones and misses some; the assay was immunoSEQ multiplex PCR. The DNA gave D and trimming, while V, J and clone size come from that table. The profile shows approximately 63,000 clones, about nine tenths of them singletons. V lost 6 bases and J lost 0; bases outside the gene matches: 5. This CDR3 is built from 15 residues. Germline-derived CDR1 and CDR2 are MNHEY and SVGAGI. The genes are TRBV6-5 and TRBJ2-1; 7 nucleotides match TRBD1. The clonotype comes from a human donor in a cohort sampled during active COVID-19. The sequenced material came from peripheral blood. As DNA, the CDR3 is TGTGCCAGCAGATCCGGGACAGTCTCCTACAATGAGCAGTTCTTC. It specifies CASRSGTVSYNEQFF.